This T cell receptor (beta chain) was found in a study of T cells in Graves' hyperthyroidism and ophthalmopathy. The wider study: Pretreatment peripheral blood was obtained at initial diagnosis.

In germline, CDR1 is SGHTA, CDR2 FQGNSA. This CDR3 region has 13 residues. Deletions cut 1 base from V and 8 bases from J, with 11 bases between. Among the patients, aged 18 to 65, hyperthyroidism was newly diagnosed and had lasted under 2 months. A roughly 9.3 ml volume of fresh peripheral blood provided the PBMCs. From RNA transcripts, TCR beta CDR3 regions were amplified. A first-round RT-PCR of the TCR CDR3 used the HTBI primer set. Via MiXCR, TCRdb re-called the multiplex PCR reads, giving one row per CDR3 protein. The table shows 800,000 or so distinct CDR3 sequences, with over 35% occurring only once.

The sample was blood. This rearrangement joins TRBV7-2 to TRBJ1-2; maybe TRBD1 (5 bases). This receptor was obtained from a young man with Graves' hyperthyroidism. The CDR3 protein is CASSLDRQRGYTF. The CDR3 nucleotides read TGTGCCAGCAGCTTAGATAGACAGCGGGGCTACACCTTC.